The source of this T cell receptor (beta chain) is a study of shared clonotypes between healthy human individuals. As for the study in general: For every donor, three CD4 naive, three CD4 memory, two CD8 naive and one CD8 memory plates were used.

Sequencing used immunoSEQ multiplex PCR; TCRdb keeps in-frame clones, though not all of them. The data hold 2 million to 2.5 million clones, with approximately 96% observed a single time. The authors divided CD4+ cells into CD45RA+ naive and CD45RA-negative memory subsets. The germline V and J ends were trimmed by 2 bases and 1 base, with 9 bases remaining between them. The CDR3 is 14 residues long. Germline lookup yields CDR1 MGHDK and CDR2 SYGVNS. What was sequenced was naive CD4+ T cells sorted from blood. Specified subset: CD45RA+ positively selected. The chain joins TRBV25-1 to TRBJ2-7; possible D gene TRBD1, 6 bases. The receptor's source is a man between 18 and 35 years old in good health. CDR3 DNA: TGTGCCAGCAGTGAACCCGGGACATCCTACGAGCAGTACTTC. It codes for CASSEPGTSYEQYF.